Listed here are 30 T cell receptor beta chains from one sample, sequenced in a study of memory CD4+ T cells and cytomegalovirus serostatus. The sort gate was single viable CD3+CD4+CD8-CD45RO+ cells for memory CD4+ T cells. Assay: immunoSEQ multiplex PCR; the TCRdb copy retains only in-frame clones and omits some. Of some 65,000 clones listed, 60% to 85% were seen once; the top ten hold around 0.53%. The sample was memory CD4+ T cells from blood. The receptor set was obtained from an adult in good health and CMV-seronegative. Some clones in this sample may be carry-over from other donors' samples.

Remarks on this clone: The same CDR3 also results from other DNA sequences found in this sample. The V gene is TRBV7-2, the J gene TRBJ2-3; no firm D call. From germline, CDR1 is SGHTA and CDR2 FQGNSA. The V end lost 8 bases, the J end lost 3 bases, and 6 bases lay between the germline ends. The CDR3 consists of 11 residues. CDR3 sequence reads: CASSSTDTQYF. The CDR3 DNA follows: TGTGCCAGCTCTTCAACAGATACGCAGTATTTT.

V and J are TRBV6-6 and TRBJ1-2; a weak D match, TRBD1 (5 bases). V dropped 6 bases and J dropped 4 bases, with 12 bases sitting between them. Germline CDR1 and CDR2: MNHNY and SVGAGI (reference sequence). CDR3 size: 13 residues. The CDR3 DNA follows: TGTGCCAGCAGCCCCGGGACGGTCTATGGCTACACCTTC. This translates into CASSPGTVYGYTF.

This chain links TRBV18 with TRBJ1-1; no definite D call. The CDR3 has 13 residues. Germline V CDR1 and CDR2: KGHSH, LQKENI. The V gene lost 2 bases and the J gene lost 3 bases, with 7 bases spanning the gap. CDR3 coding DNA: TGTGCCAGCTCACCAGGCCGAGACACTGAAGCTTTCTTT. Translating it yields CASSPGRDTEAFF. The full variable domain, rest sourced from reference TRBV18 and TRBJ1-1, is NAGVMQNPRHLVRRRGQEARLRCSPMKGHSHVYWYRQLPEEGLKFMVYLQKENIIDESGMPKERFSAEFPKEGPSILRIQQVVRGDSAAYFCASSPGRDTEAFFGQGTRLTVV.

This rearrangement joins TRBV5-1 to TRBJ2-1; tentatively, D is TRBD1 or TRBD2 (5 bases each). The germline CDR1 and CDR2 sequences are SGHRS and YFSETQ. The germline V and J ends were trimmed by 0 bases and 0 bases, with 10 bases remaining between them. This CDR3 is built from 16 residues. The CDR3 bases are TGCGCCAGCAGCTTGGGGGCAGGGAGCTCCTACAATGAGCAGTTCTTC. Translation: CASSLGAGSSYNEQFF.

This clone was found a few times. The rearrangement uses TRBV5-4 and TRBJ2-2, with unresolved D. V lost 0 bases, J lost 1 base, and 10 bases lay in between. The CDR3 sequence is 16 residues long. Germline V lookup: CDR1 SGHNT, CDR2 YYREEE (reference sequence). The CDR3 sequence: CASSLGSRLNTGELFF. CDR3 bases: TGTGCCAGCAGCTTGGGTTCAAGGTTGAACACCGGGGAGCTGTTTTTT.

The J gene is TRBJ2-5, the V gene TRBV4-3; TRBD2 matches at 10 bases. Germline values: CDR1 LGHNA, CDR2 YSLEER. CDR3 length: 19 residues. Trimming cost V 1 base and J 0 bases; bases outside gene matches: 11. CDR3 amino acids: CASSQGITLAGGNQETQYF. The CDR3 DNA reads as TGCGCCAGCAGCCAAGGGATCACTTTAGCGGGGGGCAACCAAGAGACCCAGTACTTC.

Worth noting for this clone: An end of the junction does not agree with germline; a read error may underlie this. The rearrangement joins TRBV6-6 to TRBJ2-4; 10 bases map to TRBD1. This CDR3 region has 14 residues. Germline-derived CDR1 and CDR2 are MNHNY and SVGAGI (reference sequence). The DNA for the CDR3 is TGTGCCATCAGTGAGTCGACGGGACAGGGGATTCAGTACTTC. It specifies CAISESTGQGIQYF.

This clone appeared once. The genes are TRBV7-2 and TRBJ1-2; D gene ambiguous. The length of the CDR3 is 14 residues. Trimming left V 3 bases short and J 3 bases short, with 11 bases between. Germline V gene lookup returns CDR1 SGHTA and CDR2 FQGNSA. The CDR3 coding sequence is TGTGCCAGCAGCTTTACCCAGAGCGACTATGGCTACACCTTC. Translated, it gives CASSFTQSDYGYTF.

The chain links TRBV19 to TRBJ1-1; D uncertain. In germline, CDR1 is LNHDA, CDR2 SQIVND (reference sequence). V was pared by 0 bases and J by 1 base, with 6 bases between. CDR3 size: 14 residues. The CDR3 spells CASSIDFRNTEAFF. The CDR3 nucleotides are TGTGCCAGTAGTATAGATTTTAGGAACACTGAAGCTTTCTTT.

The J gene is TRBJ1-2, the V gene TRBV18, with D perhaps matching TRBD1 (5 bases). Trimming cost V 2 bases and J 4 bases, with 14 bases left between them. The CDR3 covers 15 residues. Germline lookup yields CDR1 KGHSH and CDR2 LQKENI. The CDR3 protein is CASSPLEGFGYGYTF. In nucleotides, the CDR3 is TGTGCCAGCTCACCATTGGAGGGGTTTGGCTATGGCTACACCTTC. Complete variable domain (other parts from reference TRBV18 and TRBJ1-2): NAGVMQNPRHLVRRRGQEARLRCSPMKGHSHVYWYRQLPEEGLKFMVYLQKENIIDESGMPKERFSAEFPKEGPSILRIQQVVRGDSAAYFCASSPLEGFGYGYTFGSGTRLTVV.

CDR3 protein: CSVVGRGTEAFF. CDR3 bases: TGCAGCGTTGTAGGGCGGGGCACTGAAGCTTTCTTT. V is TRBV29-1 and J is TRBJ1-1, with no clear D. The CDR3 length is 12 residues. CDR1 and CDR2 (germline): SQVTM, ANQGSEA. The germline V and J ends were trimmed by 4 bases and 4 bases, with 10 bases remaining between them. The variable domain in full, completed from reference TRBV29-1 and TRBJ1-1, reads SAVISQKPSRDICQRGTSLTIQCQVDSQVTMMFWYRQQPGQSLTLIATANQGSEATYESGFVIDKFPISRPNLTFSTLTVSNMSPEDSSIYLCSVVGRGTEAFFGQGTRLTVV.

The chain carries TRBV6-5 and TRBJ2-1; 8 bases map to TRBD2. The CDR3 is made up of 13 amino acids. Germline assignment: CDR1 MNHEY and CDR2 SVGAGI. J gave up 9 bases and V 0 bases, and 1 base lay outside the gene matches. Here the CDR3 DNA reads TGTGCCAGCAGTTACTCGCTAGCGGGTGAGCAGTTCTTC. Amino acids: CASSYSLAGEQFF.

The V call is TRBV4-3, the J call TRBJ1-5; D not resolved. This CDR3 has 15 amino acids. Trimming took off 4 bases at V and 5 bases at J, with 15 bases between the two ends. Germline V lookup: CDR1 LGHNA, CDR2 YSLEER. The CDR3 DNA reads as TGCGCCAGCAGCCCAAAACTAAAACCCGATCAGCCCCAGCATTTT. Translated, it gives CASSPKLKPDQPQHF.

The chain is built from TRBV30 and TRBJ1-1; TRBD1 is a possible D gene (6 bases). V was cut by 3 bases and J by 7 bases, with 15 bases left in between. The germline V gene encodes CDR1 GTSNPN and CDR2 SVGIG (reference sequence). The CDR3 spans 13 residues. The CDR3 nucleotides are TGTGCCTGGAGAGCGACAGGAAGCTTTGAAGCTTTCTTT. Protein: CAWRATGSFEAFF.

This chain joins TRBV19 and TRBJ1-6, with 8 bases fitting TRBD1. Germline trimming cut 5 bases from V and 6 bases from J; bases unmatched to any gene: 6. The CDR3 runs 15 residues. Germline V gene lookup returns CDR1 LNHDA and CDR2 SQIVND (reference sequence). DNA of the CDR3: TGTGCCAGTAGTCGGACGACAGGGGTTAATTCACCCCTCCACTTT. It codes for CASSRTTGVNSPLHF.

The rearrangement links TRBV7-2 to TRBJ2-6; no clear D gene. This CDR3 has 17 residues. Trimming removed 1 base from V and 0 bases from J, with 10 bases in between. CDR1 SGHTA and CDR2 FQGNSA come from the germline V gene. The CDR3 region is CASSLVGRSSGANVLTF. The CDR3 DNA follows: TGTGCCAGCAGCTTAGTAGGTCGAAGCTCTGGGGCCAACGTCCTGACTTTC.

The rearrangement joins TRBV2 to TRBJ1-1, with D hard to call. V shed 7 bases and J shed 2 bases, with 17 bases lying between them. Per the germline V gene, CDR1 is SNHLY and CDR2 is FYNNEI. CDR3 length equals 15 residues. Written as DNA, the CDR3 is TGTGCCAGCATTATAGCATCGACCGGAAACACTGAAGCTTTCTTT. Translated: CASIIASTGNTEAFF.

The V gene is TRBV6-1, the J gene TRBJ2-7; 13 nucleotides agree with TRBD2. With V trimmed by 3 bases and J by 2 bases, 7 bases remained unmatched. This CDR3 spans 17 amino acids. The germline CDR1 and CDR2 sequences are MNHNS and SASEGT. CDR3 amino acids: CASSERLAGGLPYEQYF. In DNA, the CDR3 is TGTGCCAGCAGTGAGCGACTAGCGGGGGGCCTTCCCTACGAGCAGTACTTC.

The rearrangement uses TRBV5-1 and TRBJ2-1; TRBD2 matches at 10 bases. V gave up 3 bases and J gave up 4 bases; unmatched junction bases: 4. Germline V CDR1 and CDR2: SGHRS, YFSETQ. The CDR3 has 15 amino acids. The CDR3 region is CASSSSSGGYNEQFF. The CDR3 DNA is TGCGCCAGCAGCTCATCTAGCGGGGGTTACAATGAGCAGTTCTTC. The variable domain in full, with the rest retrieved from reference TRBV5-1 and TRBJ2-1, is KAGVTQTPRYLIKTRGQQVTLSCSPISGHRSVSWYQQTPGQGLQFLFEYFSETQRNKGNFPGRFSGRQFSNSRSEMNVSTLELGDSALYLCASSSSSGGYNEQFFGPGTRLTVL.

The chain employs TRBV10-3 and TRBJ1-2; D remains ambiguous. The CDR3 is 15 residues long. Germline CDR1 and CDR2: ENHRY and SYGVKD. The V end was cut by 0 bases, the J end by 4 bases, with 12 bases between. DNA of the CDR3: TGTGCCATCAGTGAGTCGCAGGTAATCGGCTATGGCTACACCTTC. Translating it yields CAISESQVIGYGYTF.

The chain employs TRBV5-1 and TRBJ2-7; possible D gene TRBD1, 5 bases. Per the germline V gene, CDR1 is SGHRS and CDR2 is YFSETQ. There are 15 residues in the CDR3. Trimming took 2 bases from V and 2 from J, leaving 14 bases between them. Here the CDR3 DNA reads TGCGCCAGCAGCTTTTCAGGGTTGTCTCCCTACGAGCAGTACTTC. Protein: CASSFSGLSPYEQYF.

The CDR3 is CASSLRLAGSGANVLTF. As DNA, the CDR3 is TGTGCCAGCAGTTTGCGACTAGCGGGCTCTGGGGCCAACGTCCTGACTTTC. The chain links TRBV28 to TRBJ2-6, with 10 positions matching TRBD2. In germline, CDR1 is MDHEN, CDR2 SYDVKM. V shed 3 bases, J shed 0 bases, and the junction held 2 bases outside the gene matches. The CDR3 has 17 residues. Complete variable domain (other parts from reference TRBV28 and TRBJ2-6): DVKVTQSSRYLVKRTGEKVFLECVQDMDHENMFWYRQDPGLGLRLIYFSYDVKMKEKGDIPEGYSVSREKKERFSLILESASTNQTSMYLCASSLRLAGSGANVLTFGAGSRLTVL.

The genes are TRBV2 and TRBJ2-7; TRBD2 might be the D (6 bases). The CDR3 is made up of 13 amino acids. Per germline, CDR1 SNHLY and CDR2 FYNNEI. With 4 bases removed from V and 0 bases from J, the gap between germline ends came to 7 bases. The CDR3 DNA is TGTGCCAGCAGTGGGGACTTCTCCTACGAGCAGTACTTC. This gives the protein CASSGDFSYEQYF.

This chain uses TRBV18 with TRBJ1-2; tentative D call: TRBD1 (6 bases). The germline V gene has CDR1 KGHSH and CDR2 LQKENI. The germline V and J ends were trimmed by 5 bases and 4 bases, with 17 bases remaining between them. The CDR3 spans 15 residues. CDR3 coding DNA: TGTGCCAGCTCAGCGCCCCAGGGGCGCGTCTATGGCTACACCTTC. This sequence encodes CASSAPQGRVYGYTF.

Only one count was recorded for this clone. V and J are TRBV9 and TRBJ1-4; D ambiguous. CDR1 is SGDLS, CDR2 YYNGEE, per germline. The ends were cut back, 0 bases at V and 5 bases at J, with 11 bases in the middle. This CDR3 region has 15 residues. CDR3 in DNA: TGTGCCAGCAGCGTAGAAGCTGCTTACAATGAAAAACTGTTTTTT. This translates into CASSVEAAYNEKLFF.

The chain couples TRBV7-2 to TRBJ1-2, with unresolved D. CDR3 length equals 14 residues. V was pared by 5 bases and J by 6 bases, with 16 bases between. In germline, CDR1 is SGHTA, CDR2 FQGNSA. CDR3 sequence reads: CASSPYTRGDGYTF. The CDR3 nucleotides are TGTGCCAGCAGCCCGTACACCCGTGGCGATGGCTACACCTTC.

A few counts support this clone. The chain carries TRBV6-6 and TRBJ1-5; D is ambiguous. Trimming removed 5 bases from V and 3 bases from J, with 5 bases in between. Per the germline V gene, CDR1 is MNHNY and CDR2 is SVGAGI (reference sequence). CDR3 length: 12 amino acids. The CDR3 sequence: CASSTTNQPQHF. The CDR3 DNA reads as TGTGCCAGCAGTACTACCAATCAGCCCCAGCATTTT.

This clone was seen only a few times. This sequence joins TRBV7-2 and TRBJ2-3; D is perhaps TRBD1 (6 bases). From germline, CDR1 is SGHTA and CDR2 FQGNSA. The V gene lost 2 bases and the J gene lost 3 bases, with 9 bases spanning the gap. The CDR3 sequence is 14 residues long. The CDR3 DNA follows: TGTGCCAGCAGCTTACAGGGGCGGACAGATACGCAGTATTTT. It yields the protein CASSLQGRTDTQYF.

V and J are TRBV5-4 and TRBJ2-2, with 8 bases aligning to TRBD1. V was pared by 4 bases and J by 3 bases, with 5 bases of the junction left unmatched. The CDR3 runs 15 residues. The germline CDR1 and CDR2 sequences are SGHNT and YYREEE (reference sequence). The CDR3 coding sequence is TGTGCCAGCAGCCGGACAGGGATTTACACCGGGGAGCTGTTTTTT. It translates to CASSRTGIYTGELFF.

The CDR3: CASSFKTTGENTEAFF. Here the CDR3 DNA reads TGCGCCAGCAGCTTTAAAACGACAGGCGAGAACACTGAAGCTTTCTTT. The J gene is TRBJ1-1, the V gene TRBV5-1; weak D call: TRBD1 (6 bases). Germline values: CDR1 SGHRS, CDR2 YFSETQ. Trimming left V 2 bases short and J 1 base short, with 15 bases between. The CDR3 consists of 16 residues. Together with reference TRBV5-1 and TRBJ1-1, the CDR3 gives the full variable domain: KAGVTQTPRYLIKTRGQQVTLSCSPISGHRSVSWYQQTPGQGLQFLFEYFSETQRNKGNFPGRFSGRQFSNSRSEMNVSTLELGDSALYLCASSFKTTGENTEAFFGQGTRLTVV.